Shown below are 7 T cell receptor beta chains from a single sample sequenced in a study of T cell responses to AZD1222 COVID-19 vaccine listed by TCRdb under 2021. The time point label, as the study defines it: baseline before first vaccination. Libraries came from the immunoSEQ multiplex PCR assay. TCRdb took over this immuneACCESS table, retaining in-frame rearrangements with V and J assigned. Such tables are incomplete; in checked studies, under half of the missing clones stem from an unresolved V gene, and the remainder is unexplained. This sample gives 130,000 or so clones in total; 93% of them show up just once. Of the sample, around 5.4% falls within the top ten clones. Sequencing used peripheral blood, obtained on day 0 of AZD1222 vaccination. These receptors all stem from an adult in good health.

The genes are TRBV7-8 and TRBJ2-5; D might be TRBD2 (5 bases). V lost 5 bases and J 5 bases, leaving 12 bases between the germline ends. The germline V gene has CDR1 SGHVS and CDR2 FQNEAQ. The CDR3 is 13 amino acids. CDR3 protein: CASSVGLAETQYF. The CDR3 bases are TGTGCCAGCAGCGTTGGACTGGCGGAGACCCAGTACTTC.

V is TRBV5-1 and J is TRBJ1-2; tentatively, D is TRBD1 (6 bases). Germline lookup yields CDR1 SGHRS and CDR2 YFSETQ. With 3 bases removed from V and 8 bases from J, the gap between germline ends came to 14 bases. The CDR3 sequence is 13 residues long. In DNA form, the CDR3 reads TGCGCCAGCAGCTCGTGGTGGCAGGGGGGCTACACCTTC. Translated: CASSSWWQGGYTF.

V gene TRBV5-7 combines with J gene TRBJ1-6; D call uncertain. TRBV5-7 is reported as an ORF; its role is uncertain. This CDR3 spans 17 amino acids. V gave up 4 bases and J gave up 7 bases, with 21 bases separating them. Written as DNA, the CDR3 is TGTGCCAGCAGCCCCTCCCGGGGATCGATGAAAAATTCACCCCTCCACTTT. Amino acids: CASSPSRGSMKNSPLHF.

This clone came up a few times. CDR3 DNA sequence: TGTGCCAGCAGCGTAGCTGGGGAACGGGAGAAGGTATATACGCAGTATTTT. Residues: CASSVAGEREKVYTQYF. V is TRBV9 and J is TRBJ2-3, with a possible D match to TRBD2 (6 bases). The CDR3 covers 17 residues. CDR1 is SGDLS, CDR2 YYNGEE, per germline. The V end lost 0 bases, the J end lost 7 bases, and 21 bases lay between the germline ends.

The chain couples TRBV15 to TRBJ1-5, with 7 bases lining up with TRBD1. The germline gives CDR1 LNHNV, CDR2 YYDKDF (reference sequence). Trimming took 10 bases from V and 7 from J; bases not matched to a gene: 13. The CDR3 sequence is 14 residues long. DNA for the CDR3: TGTGCCATCCATACAGGGGTAGGGGGCCAGCCCCAGCATTTT. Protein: CAIHTGVGGQPQHF.

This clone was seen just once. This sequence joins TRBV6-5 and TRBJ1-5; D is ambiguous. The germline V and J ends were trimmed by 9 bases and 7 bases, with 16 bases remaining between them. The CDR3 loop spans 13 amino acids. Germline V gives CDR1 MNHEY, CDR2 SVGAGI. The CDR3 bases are TGTGCCAGTTTTTTAGAGTTGGGGCAGCCCCAGCATTTT. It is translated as CASFLELGQPQHF.

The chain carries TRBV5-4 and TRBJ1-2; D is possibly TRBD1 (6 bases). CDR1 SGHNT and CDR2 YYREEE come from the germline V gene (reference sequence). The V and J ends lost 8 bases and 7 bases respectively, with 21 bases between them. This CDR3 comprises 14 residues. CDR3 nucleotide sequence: TGTGCCAGTAGACTTTCCGGGGGCGCACGTGGCTACACCTTC. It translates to CASRLSGGARGYTF.